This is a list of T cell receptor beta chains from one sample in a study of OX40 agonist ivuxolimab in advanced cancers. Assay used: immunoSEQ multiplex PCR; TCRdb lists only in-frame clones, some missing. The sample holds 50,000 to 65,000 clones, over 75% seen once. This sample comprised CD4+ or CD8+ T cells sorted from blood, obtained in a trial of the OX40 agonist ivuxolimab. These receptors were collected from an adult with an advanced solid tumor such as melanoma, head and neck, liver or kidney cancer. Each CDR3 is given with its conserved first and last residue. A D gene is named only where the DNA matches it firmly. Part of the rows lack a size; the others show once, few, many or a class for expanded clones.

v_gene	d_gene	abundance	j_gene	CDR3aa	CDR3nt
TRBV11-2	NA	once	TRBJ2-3	CASSLRGGQGDTQYF	TGTGCCAGCAGCTTAAGGGGGGGCCAGGGAGATACGCAGTATTTT
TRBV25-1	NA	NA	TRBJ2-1	CASSDMEGIEQFF	TGTGCCAGCAGTGACATGGAGGGCATTGAGCAGTTCTTC
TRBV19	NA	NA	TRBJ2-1	CASSSGMDNEQFF	TGTGCCAGTAGTTCCGGGATGGACAATGAGCAGTTCTTC
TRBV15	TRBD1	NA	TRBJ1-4	CATSSRDRAAREKLFF	TGTGCCACCAGCAGTAGAGACAGGGCTGCTCGTGAAAAACTGTTTTTT
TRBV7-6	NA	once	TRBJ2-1	CASSLGGIISYNEQFF	TGTGCCAGCAGCTTAGGGGGAATTATCTCCTACAATGAGCAGTTCTTC
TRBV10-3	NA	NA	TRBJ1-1	CAIRGGRQNTEAFF	TGTGCCATCAGGGGAGGGAGACAAAACACTGAAGCTTTCTTT
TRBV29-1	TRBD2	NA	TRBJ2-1	CSVGESGGSNEQFF	TGCAGCGTTGGGGAAAGCGGGGGGTCAAATGAGCAGTTCTTC
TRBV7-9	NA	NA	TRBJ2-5	CASSFYRLVGETQYF	TGTGCCAGCAGCTTTTACCGACTAGTGGGGGAGACCCAGTACTTC
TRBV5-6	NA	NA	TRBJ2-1	CASSLYRQSSYNEQFF	TGTGCCAGCAGCTTGTACCGACAGAGCTCCTACAATGAGCAGTTCTTC
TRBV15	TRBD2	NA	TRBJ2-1	CATSRDGGVEFF	TGTGCCACCAGCAGAGATGGGGGGGTTGAGTTCTTC
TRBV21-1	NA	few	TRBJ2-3	CAGLRVGIAGAKTQYF	TGTGCCGGACTGAGGGTCGGCATAGCGGGAGCAAAAACGCAGTATTTT
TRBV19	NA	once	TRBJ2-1	CASTPGITYNEQFF	TGTGCCAGTACGCCGGGTATCACCTACAATGAGCAGTTCTTC
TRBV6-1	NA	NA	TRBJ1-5	CASSQQIWGNQPQHF	TGTGCCAGCAGTCAACAGATCTGGGGCAATCAGCCCCAGCATTTT
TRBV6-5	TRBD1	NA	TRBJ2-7	CASSPGTGSYEQYF	TGTGCCAGCAGTCCCGGGACAGGCTCCTACGAGCAGTACTTC
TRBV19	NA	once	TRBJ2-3	CASSEQGPSTDTQYF	TGTGCCAGTAGCGAACAGGGACCAAGCACAGATACGCAGTATTTT
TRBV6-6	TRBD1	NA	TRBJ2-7	CASSYTVGQSTYEQYF	TGTGCCAGCAGTTACACAGTGGGACAGTCAACCTACGAGCAGTACTTC
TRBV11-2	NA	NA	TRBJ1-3	CASSFERNTIYF	TGTGCCAGCAGCTTTGAAAGAAACACCATATATTTT
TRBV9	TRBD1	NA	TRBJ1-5	CASSVGQAQPQHF	TGTGCCAGCAGCGTCGGACAGGCGCAGCCCCAGCATTTT
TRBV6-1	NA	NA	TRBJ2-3	CASSEAGRGGTDTQYF	TGTGCCAGCAGTGAAGCGGGGCGGGGCGGGACAGATACGCAGTATTTT
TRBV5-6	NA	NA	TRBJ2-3	CASSLVGDGTDTQYF	TGTGCCAGCAGCTTGGTGGGGGACGGCACAGATACGCAGTATTTT
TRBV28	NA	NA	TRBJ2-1	CASSPGDRSEQFF	TGTGCCAGCAGCCCGGGGGATAGGTCTGAGCAGTTCTTC
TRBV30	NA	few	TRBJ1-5	CAWSVAGLQPQHF	TGTGCCTGGAGTGTGGCAGGGCTTCAGCCCCAGCATTTT
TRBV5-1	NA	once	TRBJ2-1	CASSPDASVSYNEQFF	TGCGCCAGCAGCCCCGACGCTAGCGTCTCCTACAATGAGCAGTTCTTC
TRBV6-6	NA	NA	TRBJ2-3	CASLADTQYF	TGTGCCAGCTTAGCGGATACGCAGTATTTT
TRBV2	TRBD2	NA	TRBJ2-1	CASSARLAGINNEQFF	TGTGCCAGCAGCGCCCGACTAGCGGGTATCAACAATGAGCAGTTCTTC
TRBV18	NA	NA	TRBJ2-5	CASSPPGGPAQYF	TGTGCCAGCTCACCACCGGGGGGGCCGGCCCAGTACTTC
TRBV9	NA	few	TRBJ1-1	CASSVAPENTEAFF	TGTGCCAGCAGCGTAGCCCCGGAGAACACTGAAGCTTTCTTT
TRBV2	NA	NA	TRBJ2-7	CATAGIRPGEQYF	TGTGCCACCGCCGGGATCCGTCCGGGCGAGCAGTACTTC
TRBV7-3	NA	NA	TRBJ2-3	CASSLGTSSSTDTQYF	TGTGCCAGCAGCTTAGGGACGAGTAGCAGCACAGATACGCAGTATTTT
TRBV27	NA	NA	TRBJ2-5	CASSFSYQETQYF	TGTGCCAGCAGTTTCTCGTACCAAGAGACCCAGTACTTC
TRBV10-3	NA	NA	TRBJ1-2	CAISNIDSLYGYTF	TGTGCCATCAGTAATATCGACAGTTTATATGGCTACACCTTC
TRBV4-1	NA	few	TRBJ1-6	CASSLQHSPLHF	TGCGCCAGCAGCCTCCAACATTCACCCCTCCACTTT
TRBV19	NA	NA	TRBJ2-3	CASSITRDPGTDTQYF	TGTGCCAGTAGTATTACGAGGGACCCCGGCACAGATACGCAGTATTTT
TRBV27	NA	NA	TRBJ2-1	CASSLGPPSYNEQFF	TGTGCCAGCAGTTTGGGTCCACCATCCTACAATGAGCAGTTCTTC
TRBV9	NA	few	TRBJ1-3	CASSPIGHSGNTIYF	TGTGCCAGCAGCCCCATTGGACATTCTGGAAACACCATATATTTT
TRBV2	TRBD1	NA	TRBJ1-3	CASSEALLWRDSGNTIYF	TGTGCCAGCAGTGAAGCGCTTCTCTGGCGGGACAGTGGAAACACCATATATTTT
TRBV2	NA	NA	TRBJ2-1	CASTRQPGYNEQFF	TGTGCCAGCACGAGACAGCCTGGGTACAATGAGCAGTTCTTC
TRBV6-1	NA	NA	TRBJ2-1	CASSADFSYNEQFF	TGTGCCAGCAGTGCAGACTTCTCCTACAATGAGCAGTTCTTC
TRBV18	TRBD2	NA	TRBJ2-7	CASSSGDTYEQYF	TGTGCCAGCTCTAGCGGGGATACCTACGAGCAGTACTTC
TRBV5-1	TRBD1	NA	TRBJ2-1	CASSPTGGPYNEQFF	TGCGCCAGCAGTCCGACAGGGGGACCCTACAATGAGCAGTTCTTC
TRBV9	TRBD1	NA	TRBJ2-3	CASSVEGQSSTDTQYF	TGTGCCAGCAGCGTCGAGGGACAGTCTAGCACAGATACGCAGTATTTT
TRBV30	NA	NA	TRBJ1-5	CAWSESRGSQPQHF	TGTGCCTGGAGTGAGAGTCGGGGTAGCCAGCCCCAGCATTTT
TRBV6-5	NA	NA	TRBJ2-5	CASSFADWETQYF	TGTGCCAGCAGTTTCGCTGATTGGGAGACCCAGTACTTC
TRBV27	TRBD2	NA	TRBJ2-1	CASRPGLASYNEQFF	TGTGCCAGCAGACCGGGACTAGCGAGCTACAATGAGCAGTTCTTC
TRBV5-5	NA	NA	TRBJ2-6	CASSLASGSGANVLTF	TGTGCCAGCAGCTTGGCCTCAGGCTCTGGGGCCAACGTCCTGACTTTC
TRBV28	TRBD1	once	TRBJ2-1	CASHRGTYNEQFF	TGTGCCAGTCACAGGGGTACCTACAATGAGCAGTTCTTC
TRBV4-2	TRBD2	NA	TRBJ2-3	CASSQDRISGGAGGRTQYF	TGTGCCAGCAGCCAAGATAGGATTAGCGGGGGGGCCGGTGGGCGAACGCAGTATTTT
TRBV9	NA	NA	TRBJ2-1	CASSGDWAGEQFF	TGTGCCAGCAGCGGGGACTGGGCGGGTGAGCAGTTCTTC
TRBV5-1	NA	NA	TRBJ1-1	CASSLGVQGLNTEAFF	TGCGCCAGCAGCTTGGGGGTACAGGGTTTGAACACTGAAGCTTTCTTT
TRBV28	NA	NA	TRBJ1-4	CASSTLREKLFF	TGTGCCAGCAGTACATTACGGGAAAAACTGTTTTTT
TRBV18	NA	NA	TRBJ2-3	CASSPVSLLTATPSTDTQYF	TGTGCCAGCTCACCAGTCAGTTTGTTAACAGCCACCCCTAGCACAGATACGCAGTATTTT
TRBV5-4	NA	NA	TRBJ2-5	CASSSRGSLETQYF	TGTGCCAGCAGCTCTCGGGGTAGTTTGGAGACCCAGTACTTC